Sequencing of this TCR beta chain was carried out in a study of blood T cell repertoires in COVID-19. Germline trimming cut 4 bases from V and 7 bases from J; bases unmatched to any gene: 3. CDR3 length equals 13 residues. Germline CDR1 reads LGHDT; CDR2 reads YNNKEL (reference sequence). Sequencing used immunoSEQ multiplex PCR; TCRdb keeps in-frame clones, though not all of them. Counted here are about 190,000 clones, about four fifths occurring once; the ten biggest clones make up 4.5% to 5.5%. V is TRBV3-1 (or the pseudogene TRBV3-2) and J is TRBJ2-7, with 11 nucleotides matching TRBD2. The receptor comes from a woman aged 70 to 79 with active or convalescent COVID-19. Sequenced input: peripheral blood. In DNA form, the CDR3 reads TGTGCCAGCAGCCCGAGACTAGCGGGGGAGCAGTACTTC. Translated, it gives CASSPRLAGEQYF.